Following are 15 T cell receptor beta chains from one sample sequenced in a study of T-cell reconstitution after alpha-beta-depleted transplantation in children. As it was prepared, the TCRbeta library received unique molecular identifiers. TCRdb used MiXCR to reprocess the PCR reads, holding one entry per CDR3 protein. Of approximately 590,000 distinct CDR3 sequences listed, approximately 10% are singletons. Source: PBMCs from the stem cell graft donor, taken from the stem cell graft. These receptors were collected from a human donor who donated a stem cell graft to a child with acute myeloid leukemia.

This clonotype was recorded many times. The CDR3 DNA follows: TGTGCCAGCAGTTTAGTTAAAGCGAGACCGTTTTTT. Amino acid sequence: CASSLVKARPFF. This chain uses TRBV28 with TRBJ1-4; no clear D gene. Germline V CDR1 and CDR2: MDHEN, SYDVKM. V was cut by 2 bases and J by 16 bases, with 14 bases left in between. This CDR3 contains 12 residues.

In this sample, this clonotype turned up a few times. CDR3 amino acids: CSATPVRAPETQYF. CDR3 sequence (DNA): TGCAGTGCGACTCCGGTCAGGGCACCGGAGACCCAGTACTTC. The rearrangement links TRBV20-1 to TRBJ2-5; perhaps TRBD1 as D (5 bases). The CDR3 consists of 14 residues. Deletions cut 6 bases from V and 5 bases from J, with 19 bases between. CDR1 and CDR2 from the germline V gene are DFQATT and SNEGSKA (reference sequence).

The chain recombines TRBV20-1 with TRBJ1-5; 8 nucleotides align to TRBD1. CDR3 size: 13 residues. Germline V gives CDR1 DFQATT, CDR2 SNEGSKA (reference sequence). The V and J ends lost 5 bases and 3 bases, in that order; junction bases with no gene match: 3. The CDR3 nucleotides are TGCAGTGCTGGACAGGGCCCCAATCAGCCCCAGCATTTT. This codes for CSAGQGPNQPQHF.

The gene calls are TRBV6-1 and TRBJ2-7; a weak D match, TRBD1 (8 bases). V dropped 5 bases and J dropped 3 bases, with 17 bases sitting between them. Germline V gene lookup returns CDR1 MNHNS and CDR2 SASEGT. The CDR3 spans 15 residues. Here the CDR3 reads CASSKQGGAGYEQYF. The CDR3 coding sequence is TGTGCCAGCAGTAAACAGGGGGGGGCTGGCTACGAGCAGTACTTC.

This clonotype has a count of ten or more. CDR3 loop: CASSGPPSGALRRNEQFF. The CDR3 DNA reads TGTGCCAGCAGTGGACCCCCCTCTGGGGCCCTCCGGAGGAATGAGCAGTTCTTC. The rearrangement joins TRBV6-2 or TRBV6-3 to TRBJ2-1, with D perhaps matching TRBD1 or TRBD2 (5 bases each). Trimming took off 5 bases at V and 7 bases at J, with 27 bases between the two ends. The germline V gene encodes CDR1 MNHEY and CDR2 SVGEGT. CDR3 length equals 18 residues.

This chain uses TRBV2 with TRBJ2-7, with 11 bases that match TRBD2. The V and J ends lost 9 bases and 2 bases, in that order; junction bases with no gene match: 6. CDR1 and CDR2 (germline): SNHLY, FYNNEI. The CDR3 loop spans 14 amino acids. The CDR3 sequence is CASVAGGRAYEQYF. The CDR3 nucleotides are TGTGCCAGTGTAGCGGGAGGGCGTGCCTACGAGCAGTACTTC. Filled out from reference TRBV2 and TRBJ2-7, the complete variable domain reads EPEVTQTPSHQVTQMGQEVILRCVPISNHLYFYWYRQILGQKVEFLVSFYNNEISEKSEIFDDQFSVERPDGSNFTLKIRSTKLEDSAMYFCASVAGGRAYEQYFGPGTRLTVT.

This clonotype came up a few times. The V gene is TRBV20-1, the J gene TRBJ2-7; TRBD1 might be the D (5 bases). V was cut by 0 bases and J by 3 bases, with 12 bases left in between. CDR1 and CDR2 (germline): DFQATT, SNEGSKA (reference sequence). The CDR3 is 14 amino acids. The CDR3 region has the DNA TGCAGTGCTAGAGATCGGAGAACAGGCTACGAGCAGTACTTC. Translating gives CSARDRRTGYEQYF.

This clonotype was found a few times. The chain couples TRBV9 to TRBJ2-5; 7 nucleotides match TRBD1. The CDR3 length is 15 residues. V was clipped by 3 bases and J by 6 bases; unmatched bases: 11. Germline assignment: CDR1 SGDLS and CDR2 YYNGEE. The CDR3 loop reads CASSEGLDREQTQYF. The CDR3 DNA is TGTGCCAGCAGCGAAGGCTTAGACAGGGAGCAGACCCAGTACTTC.

The rearrangement uses TRBV27 and TRBJ2-7; 8 bases fit TRBD1. The J segment lost 3 bases and the V segment lost 5 bases, leaving 6 bases of the junction unmatched. The CDR3 has 14 amino acids. Looked up from germline, CDR1 is MNHEY and CDR2 is SMNVEV (reference sequence). CDR3 protein: CASSHRDRIYEQYF. In DNA, the CDR3 is TGTGCCAGCAGTCACCGGGACAGGATCTACGAGCAGTACTTC.

This clonotype was recorded a few times. V usage is TRBV20-1 and J usage is TRBJ2-7; 10 bases match TRBD2. J was trimmed by 0 bases and V by 1 base; bases with no gene match: 6. CDR3 length: 16 residues. Germline values: CDR1 DFQATT, CDR2 SNEGSKA (reference sequence). CDR3 protein: CSARGLLAGVSYEQYF. CDR3 bases: TGCAGTGCTAGAGGCCTCCTAGCGGGAGTCTCCTACGAGCAGTACTTC.

The chain couples TRBV20-1 to TRBJ1-4, with 10 bases aligning to TRBD1. This CDR3 has 15 amino acids. Germline values: CDR1 DFQATT, CDR2 SNEGSKA (reference sequence). The V and J ends lost 1 base and 6 bases, in that order; junction bases with no gene match: 5. CDR3 nucleotides: TGCAGTGCTAGAGGACAGGGGGCTCAGTATGAAAAACTGTTTTTT. This codes for CSARGQGAQYEKLFF.

The chain uses TRBV3-1 and TRBJ2-3; TRBD2 is a possible D gene (6 bases). Trimming took 4 bases from V and 0 from J, leaving 14 bases between them. In germline, CDR1 is LGHDT, CDR2 YNNKEL (reference sequence). The CDR3 is 16 amino acids. CDR3 in amino acids: CASSRPTRESTDTQYF. For the CDR3, the DNA is TGTGCCAGCAGCCGACCGACTAGAGAGAGCACAGATACGCAGTATTTT.

The rearrangement uses TRBV4-3 and TRBJ2-2; D is perhaps TRBD1 (5 bases). CDR1 is LGHNA and CDR2 is YSLEER in the germline V gene. The V and J ends lost 5 bases and 2 bases respectively, with 15 bases between them. The CDR3 is made up of 16 amino acids. The CDR3 DNA reads as TGCGCCAGCAGCACTCTCGACAGCACAAACACCGGGGAGCTGTTTTTT. Translated: CASSTLDSTNTGELFF.

In its sample, this clonotype was seen a few times. The V call is TRBV7-2, the J call TRBJ2-7; D tentatively reads TRBD1 or TRBD2 (5 bases each). V lost 5 bases, J lost 7 bases, and 24 bases lay in between. This CDR3 has 16 residues. Germline loops: CDR1 SGHTA, CDR2 FQGNSA. CDR3 residues: CASSRIGAEAGWEQYF. CDR3 bases: TGTGCCAGCAGCCGCATCGGGGCGGAGGCAGGGTGGGAGCAGTACTTC.

This clonotype was found a few times. The V gene is TRBV2, the J gene TRBJ2-7; TRBD1 matches at 9 bases. V gave up 6 bases and J gave up 6 bases; unmatched junction bases: 6. CDR3 size: 13 residues. Germline lookup yields CDR1 SNHLY and CDR2 FYNNEI. CDR3 loop: CASSTDRGREQYF. The CDR3 DNA follows: TGTGCCAGCAGCACGGACAGGGGACGCGAGCAGTACTTC.